Sequencing of this T cell receptor beta chain was carried out in a study of CD8+ T cells in alopecia areata. Study-level findings and limits: Although TCR sharing was seen in mice, sharing across patients was less clear, possibly for HLA-related reasons.

Patients with alopecia areata provided lesional scalp punch biopsies as well as peripheral blood. PBMCs, the starting material, were the source of sorted CD4+ and CD8+ T cells. This CDR3 has 14 amino acids. The V end lost 3 bases, the J end lost 5 bases, and 12 bases lay between the germline ends. CDR1 and CDR2 from the germline V gene are SGHNT and YENEEA. Sequencing templates came from extracted RNA that was reverse transcribed into cDNA. Method: immunoSEQ multiplex PCR; TCRdb's copy keeps in-frame clones and lacks some. The sample yields about 180,000 clones, roughly 60% seen once. In this sample, this clone turned up a few times. Its antigen is not identified.

The specimen comprised CD4+ T cells sorted from blood, sampled at week 0. The TCR sequence derives from a human donor with alopecia areata. The chain employs TRBV11-3 and TRBJ2-3, with D perhaps TRBD2 (6 bases). The CDR3 nucleotides are TGTGCCAGCAGCTTCCGACTAGGTCAAGATACGCAGTATTTT. Translated, it gives CASSFRLGQDTQYF.